A single sample is the source of the 29 T cell receptor beta chains below, sequenced in a study of cytomegalovirus exposure and HLA in healthy donors. Primers: 60 Vbeta forward and 13 Jbeta reverse. Only in-frame clones appear in the TCRdb table, and some are missing; sequencing was by immunoSEQ multiplex PCR. This sample yields 200,000 to 250,000 clones, of which approximately 85% are seen a single time; around 0.22% belongs to the top ten. Material for sequencing was PBMCs. Every receptor here comes from a girl aged 2-10 years in good health and CMV-seronegative.

The V and J genes are TRBV5-1 and TRBJ2-1; D might be TRBD2 (5 bases). Deletions cut 0 bases from V and 0 bases from J, with 7 bases between. There are 15 residues in the CDR3. Germline CDR1 and CDR2: SGHRS and YFSETQ. CDR3 protein: CASSLARDSYNEQFF. As DNA, the CDR3 is TGCGCCAGCAGCTTGGCGAGGGACTCCTACAATGAGCAGTTCTTC. Looking up the rest from reference TRBV5-1 and TRBJ2-1 gives the full variable domain: KAGVTQTPRYLIKTRGQQVTLSCSPISGHRSVSWYQQTPGQGLQFLFEYFSETQRNKGNFPGRFSGRQFSNSRSEMNVSTLELGDSALYLCASSLARDSYNEQFFGPGTRLTVL.

The V and J genes are TRBV6-5 and TRBJ2-7; D is perhaps TRBD2 (6 bases). Per germline, CDR1 MNHEY and CDR2 SVGAGI. The ends were cut back, 8 bases at V and 7 bases at J, with 21 bases in the middle. The CDR3 totals 14 residues. The DNA of the CDR3 is TGTGCCAGCGGGTACGGGACTCACCCCGGTGAGCAGTACTTC. The encoded protein is CASGYGTHPGEQYF.

This rearrangement joins TRBV18 to TRBJ2-5, with D maybe TRBD2 (5 bases). CDR3 length equals 17 residues. CDR1 is KGHSH, CDR2 LQKENI, per germline. Trimming shortened V by 1 base and J by 1 base, and 16 bases separated the two germline ends. The CDR3, as DNA: TGTGCCAGCTCACCACTAGGTTACGCCGGGGTCCAAGAGACCCAGTACTTC. Translating it yields CASSPLGYAGVQETQYF.

This clone was recorded only once. The rearrangement links TRBV5-1 to TRBJ2-7; no clear D. Trimming left V 4 bases short and J 1 base short, with 15 bases between. Germline loops: CDR1 SGHRS, CDR2 YFSETQ. The CDR3 has 15 amino acids. This CDR3 is CASSLWAHKSYEQYF. In DNA, the CDR3 is TGCGCCAGCAGCCTCTGGGCCCATAAGTCCTACGAGCAGTACTTC.

This clone appeared a few times. This chain uses TRBV19 with TRBJ1-2; maybe TRBD1 (5 bases). The germline gives CDR1 LNHDA, CDR2 SQIVND (reference sequence). CDR3 length equals 16 residues. Deletions cut 6 bases from V and 3 bases from J, with 20 bases between. The CDR3 nucleotides are TGTGCCAGTAGCCCTGCTGGGGACGGGGGGGACTATGGCTACACCTTC. Translating it yields CASSPAGDGGDYGYTF.

This clone was seen a single time. The CDR3 nucleotides are TGTGCCAGTATGGCGGGGCGGGGCTCCTACGAGCAGTACTTC. Encoded protein: CASMAGRGSYEQYF. The chain links TRBV19 to TRBJ2-7, with D perhaps TRBD2 (6 bases). The CDR3 covers 14 residues. Between the trimmed V and J ends, which lost 7 bases and 0 bases, there was a span of 13 bases. Germline CDR1 LNHDA, CDR2 SQIVND (reference sequence).

The chain's CDR3 is CAWKISGTEETQYF. CDR3 in DNA: TGTGCCTGGAAGATATCCGGGACAGAAGAGACCCAGTACTTC. V is TRBV30 and J is TRBJ2-5, with 7 bases lining up with TRBD1. The trim removed 4 bases at V and 3 bases at J, leaving 8 bases unmatched. The CDR3 sequence is 14 residues long. Germline CDR1 reads GTSNPN; CDR2 reads SVGIG (reference sequence).

The chain joins TRBV5-1 to TRBJ1-2; D is ambiguous. V was clipped by 0 bases and J by 2 bases, with 5 bases between them. This CDR3 spans 13 amino acids. From germline, CDR1 is SGHRS and CDR2 YFSETQ. The CDR3 nucleotides are TGCGCCAGCAGCTTGGCTGTGAACTATGGCTACACCTTC. Protein sequence: CASSLAVNYGYTF.

This chain joins TRBV7-2 and TRBJ2-2; D uncertain. The germline V gene has CDR1 SGHTA and CDR2 FQGNSA. The CDR3 length is 15 residues. The ends were cut back, 5 bases at V and 6 bases at J, with 16 bases in the middle. The CDR3 loop reads CASSPRGLVSGELFF. For the CDR3, the DNA is TGTGCCAGCAGCCCCCGAGGTCTGGTATCCGGGGAGCTGTTTTTT.

The genes are TRBV7-9 and TRBJ1-2, with D uncertain. Trimming cost V 6 bases and J 4 bases, with 9 bases left between them. Looked up from germline, CDR1 is SEHNR and CDR2 is FQNEAQ (reference sequence). This CDR3 has 12 amino acids. CDR3 nucleotide sequence: TGTGCCAGCAGTTCGGAGATCTATGGCTACACCTTC. This gives the protein CASSSEIYGYTF.

The rearrangement joins TRBV7-8 to TRBJ1-5; possible D gene TRBD1, 6 bases. The germline V and J ends were trimmed by 3 bases and 0 bases, with 9 bases remaining between them. Germline values: CDR1 SGHVS, CDR2 FQNEAQ. This CDR3 has 15 residues. For the CDR3, the DNA is TGTGCCAGCAGCTTCGGACAGCGTAGCAATCAGCCCCAGCATTTT. It encodes CASSFGQRSNQPQHF.

The V call is TRBV7-9, the J call TRBJ1-1; no clear D gene. This CDR3 is built from 13 residues. V was cut by 1 base and J by 5 bases, with 8 bases left in between. The V gene's germline CDR1 is SEHNR and CDR2 FQNEAQ (reference sequence). The CDR3 DNA is TGTGCCAGCAGCTTAGAACAGAAAACTGAAGCTTTCTTT. Its translation: CASSLEQKTEAFF. The full variable domain, in which reference TRBV7-9 and TRBJ1-1 provide the parts outside the CDR3, is DTGVSQNPRHKITKRGQNVTFRCDPISEHNRLYWYRQTLGQGPEFLTYFQNEAQLEKSRLLSDRFSAERPKGSFSTLEIQRTEQGDSAMYLCASSLEQKTEAFFGQGTRLTVV.

CDR3 residues: CSISGGPRIYNEQFF. In DNA form, the CDR3 reads TGCAGCATCTCCGGGGGTCCCCGTATCTACAATGAGCAGTTCTTC. The J gene is TRBJ2-1, the V gene TRBV29-1; possibly TRBD2 for D (6 bases). The CDR3 consists of 15 residues. The germline V and J ends were trimmed by 8 bases and 3 bases, with 20 bases remaining between them. CDR1 SQVTM and CDR2 ANQGSEA come from the germline V gene.

There are a few counts of this clone. CDR3 sequence: CAWSSGVNYNSPLHF. The CDR3 DNA reads as TGTGCCTGGAGTTCGGGAGTCAACTATAATTCACCCCTCCACTTT. The J gene is TRBJ1-6, the V gene TRBV30; D is uncertain. Trimming took 2 bases from V and 3 from J, leaving 11 bases between them. CDR1 and CDR2 (germline): GTSNPN, SVGIG (reference sequence). There are 15 residues in the CDR3.

The rearrangement joins TRBV7-9 to TRBJ2-1; a possible D gene is TRBD2 (6 bases). The CDR3 has 16 residues. The germline V gene encodes CDR1 SEHNR and CDR2 FQNEAQ (reference sequence). V was clipped by 2 bases and J by 8 bases, with 19 bases between them. In nucleotides, the CDR3 is TGTGCCAGCAGCTTATGGAGAGGAGGGTTGGTACATGAGCAGTTCTTC. Protein: CASSLWRGGLVHEQFF. The full variable domain, completed using reference TRBV7-9 and TRBJ2-1, is DTGVSQNPRHKITKRGQNVTFRCDPISEHNRLYWYRQTLGQGPEFLTYFQNEAQLEKSRLLSDRFSAERPKGSFSTLEIQRTEQGDSAMYLCASSLWRGGLVHEQFFGPGTRLTVL.

The rearrangement joins TRBV18 to TRBJ2-7; no reliable D call. V was trimmed by 6 bases and J by 7 bases, leaving 10 bases between them. Per germline, CDR1 KGHSH and CDR2 LQKENI. The CDR3 runs 11 residues. The CDR3 region has the DNA TGTGCCAGCTCCGCGGTGGAAGAGCAGTACTTC. Its translation: CASSAVEEQYF.

The rearrangement uses TRBV19 and TRBJ1-2; no definite D call. This CDR3 has 12 amino acids. Between the trimmed V and J ends, which lost 6 bases and 0 bases, there was a span of 5 bases. Germline V lookup: CDR1 LNHDA, CDR2 SQIVND (reference sequence). CDR3 sequence reads: CASRATNYGYTF. The CDR3 nucleotides read TGTGCCAGTAGAGCCACTAACTATGGCTACACCTTC.

This chain joins TRBV19 and TRBJ1-1; 8 nucleotides match TRBD1. Losses at the gene ends were 10 bases for V and 3 bases for J; bases not matched to a gene: 4. CDR3 length: 12 residues. CDR1 is LNHDA and CDR2 is SQIVND in the germline V gene (reference sequence). CDR3 loop: CATGGRDTEAFF. The CDR3 DNA reads TGTGCCACAGGGGGCAGGGACACTGAAGCTTTCTTT. Supplemented by reference TRBV19 and TRBJ1-1, the full variable domain reads DGGITQSPKYLFRKEGQNVTLSCEQNLNHDAMYWYRQDPGQGLRLIYYSQIVNDFQKGDIAEGYSVSREKKESFPLTVTSAQKNPTAFYLCATGGRDTEAFFGQGTRLTVV.

The chain combines TRBV5-1 with TRBJ2-5; D is undetermined. The germline CDR1 and CDR2 sequences are SGHRS and YFSETQ. The V end was cut by 5 bases, the J end by 3 bases, with 8 bases between. This CDR3 has 12 residues. The CDR3 protein is CASRLSEETQYF. CDR3 DNA: TGCGCCAGCAGACTAAGTGAAGAGACCCAGTACTTC.

This clone came up a few times. The chain carries TRBV5-1 and TRBJ2-1, with 10 bases fitting TRBD2. Germline trimming cut 1 base from V and 9 bases from J; bases unmatched to any gene: 7. Per the germline V gene, CDR1 is SGHRS and CDR2 is YFSETQ. The CDR3 totals 15 residues. The CDR3 nucleotides are TGCGCCAGCAGCTTGTCCGGGACTAGCGCCAGTGAGCAGTTCTTC. Amino acids: CASSLSGTSASEQFF.

A word on this clone: The same CDR3 arises from other DNA sequences in this sample as well. CDR3 sequence reads: CASSLSRNTEAFF. In DNA, the CDR3 is TGTGCCAGCAGCTTATCCAGGAACACTGAAGCTTTCTTT. The chain employs TRBV7-3 and TRBJ1-1; D is uncertain. V dropped 2 bases and J dropped 1 base, with 5 bases sitting between them. CDR3 size: 13 residues. CDR1 SGHTA and CDR2 FQGTGA come from the germline V gene.

This clone was recorded a few times. This chain joins TRBV5-4 and TRBJ2-1; 8 bases map to TRBD2. The CDR3 has 15 amino acids. The V and J ends lost 1 base and 6 bases, in that order; junction bases with no gene match: 6. Per germline, CDR1 SGHNT and CDR2 YYREEE (reference sequence). DNA of the CDR3: TGTGCCAGCAGCTTGAGCCTAGCGGGCCCCAATGAGCAGTTCTTC. It codes for CASSLSLAGPNEQFF.

The chain carries TRBV2 and TRBJ2-5; 9 positions match TRBD1. From germline, CDR1 is SNHLY and CDR2 FYNNEI. This CDR3 is 15 amino acids long. Trimming at V came to 6 bases and at J to 5 bases, leaving 10 bases not matched to a gene. The CDR3 DNA reads as TGTGCCAGCAGGGGAGGACAGGGGAAGCGGGAGACCCAGTACTTC. Protein: CASRGGQGKRETQYF.

V gene TRBV4-1 combines with J gene TRBJ1-2; 8 bases align to TRBD1. The CDR3 has 13 residues. The V segment lost 1 base and the J segment 8 bases; nucleotides outside the gene matches: 3. Germline-derived CDR1 and CDR2 are MGHRA and YSYEKL. The chain's CDR3 is CASSQVNRGGYTF. The CDR3 DNA reads as TGCGCCAGCAGCCAAGTTAACAGGGGGGGCTACACCTTC.

This clone was picked up a small number of times. V is TRBV4-1 and J is TRBJ1-2; D not resolved. Germline CDR1 reads MGHRA; CDR2 reads YSYEKL. Trimming removed 3 bases from V and 2 bases from J, with 10 bases in between. This CDR3 is 14 amino acids long. Here the CDR3 reads CASSHPPVNYGYTF. As DNA, the CDR3 is TGCGCCAGCAGCCACCCCCCGGTAAACTATGGCTACACCTTC.

The chain is built from TRBV7-8 and TRBJ1-5, with 10 nucleotides matching TRBD1. V lost 5 bases to trimming and J lost 2 bases; unmatched junction nucleotides: 9. This CDR3 has 17 residues. Per germline, CDR1 SGHVS and CDR2 FQNEAQ. CDR3 protein: CASSPKPGTGGNQPQHF. The CDR3 DNA reads TGTGCCAGCAGCCCCAAGCCCGGGACAGGGGGCAATCAGCCCCAGCATTTT.

This chain joins TRBV9 and TRBJ2-7, with D tentatively TRBD1 (5 bases). The CDR3 has 14 residues. Trimming removed 3 bases from V and 2 bases from J, with 12 bases in between. Germline lookup yields CDR1 SGDLS and CDR2 YYNGEE. CDR3 nucleotide sequence: TGTGCCAGCAGCGCTGGAGACAGTCCCTACGAGCAGTACTTC. Residues: CASSAGDSPYEQYF.

V is TRBV28 and J is TRBJ1-1, with unresolved D. The CDR3 is 13 amino acids. Germline values: CDR1 MDHEN, CDR2 SYDVKM. V lost 7 bases and J lost 1, with 10 bases in between. CDR3 bases: TGTGCCAGCATTGGACTCCCGAACACTGAAGCTTTCTTT. Protein product: CASIGLPNTEAFF.

J is TRBJ2-2 and V is TRBV4-1, with D unclear. This CDR3 comprises 15 residues. The ends were cut back, 6 bases at V and 1 base at J, with 12 bases in the middle. Germline lookup yields CDR1 MGHRA and CDR2 YSYEKL. The DNA of the CDR3 is TGCGCCAGCAGGCTTACTACTGGGAACACCGGGGAGCTGTTTTTT. It codes for CASRLTTGNTGELFF.